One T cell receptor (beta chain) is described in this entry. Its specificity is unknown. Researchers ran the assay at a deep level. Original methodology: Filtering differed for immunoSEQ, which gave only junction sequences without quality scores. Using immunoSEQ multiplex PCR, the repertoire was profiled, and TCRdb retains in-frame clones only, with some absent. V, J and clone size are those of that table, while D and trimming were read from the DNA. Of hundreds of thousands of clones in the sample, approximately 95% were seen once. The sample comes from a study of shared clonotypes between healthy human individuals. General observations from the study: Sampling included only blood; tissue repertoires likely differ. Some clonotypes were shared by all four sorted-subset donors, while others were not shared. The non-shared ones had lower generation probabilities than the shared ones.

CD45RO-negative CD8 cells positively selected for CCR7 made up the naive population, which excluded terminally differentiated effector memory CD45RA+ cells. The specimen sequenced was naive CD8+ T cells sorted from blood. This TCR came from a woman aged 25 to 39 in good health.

CDR3 coding DNA: TGTGCCAGCAGTTTCACTGGGTCCCACGAGCAGTACTTC. The encoded protein is CASSFTGSHEQYF. The chain employs TRBV27 and TRBJ2-7, with unresolved D. The CDR3 has 13 residues. The germline gives CDR1 MNHEY, CDR2 SMNVEV (reference sequence). Trimming shortened V by 3 bases and J by 5 bases, and 11 bases separated the two germline ends.